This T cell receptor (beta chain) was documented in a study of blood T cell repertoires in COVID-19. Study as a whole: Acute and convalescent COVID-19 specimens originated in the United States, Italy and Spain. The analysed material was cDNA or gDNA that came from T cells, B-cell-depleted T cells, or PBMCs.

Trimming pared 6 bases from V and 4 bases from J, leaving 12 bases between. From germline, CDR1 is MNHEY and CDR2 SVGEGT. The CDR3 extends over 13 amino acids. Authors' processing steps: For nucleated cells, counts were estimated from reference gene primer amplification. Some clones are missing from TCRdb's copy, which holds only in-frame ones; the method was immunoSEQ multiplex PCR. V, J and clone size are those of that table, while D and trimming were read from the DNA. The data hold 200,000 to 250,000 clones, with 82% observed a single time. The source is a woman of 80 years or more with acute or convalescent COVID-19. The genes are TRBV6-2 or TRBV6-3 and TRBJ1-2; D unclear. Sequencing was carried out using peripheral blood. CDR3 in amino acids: CASSLTEFYGYTF. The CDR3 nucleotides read TGTGCCAGCAGCCTAACAGAATTCTATGGCTACACCTTC.